This T cell receptor beta chain stems from a study of technical replicates of blood from four donors. Only in-frame clones appear in the TCRdb table, and some are missing; sequencing was by immunoSEQ multiplex PCR. Among about 66,000 clones, about 97% were seen once, and the ten largest hold 0.2% to 0.3%. Sequencing was carried out using T cells isolated from PBMCs. The receptor was isolated from a human donor in good health.

CDR3 nucleotides: TGCGCCAGCAGCCCCCTAGGGACAGGGGGCTCCGGCTACACCTTC. This gives the protein CASSPLGTGGSGYTF. The chain employs TRBV4-3 and TRBJ1-2; 12 nucleotides match TRBD1. CDR1 LGHNA and CDR2 YSLEER come from the germline V gene. The CDR3 covers 15 residues. Unmatched junction bases numbered 8, after V lost 4 bases and J lost 8 bases.